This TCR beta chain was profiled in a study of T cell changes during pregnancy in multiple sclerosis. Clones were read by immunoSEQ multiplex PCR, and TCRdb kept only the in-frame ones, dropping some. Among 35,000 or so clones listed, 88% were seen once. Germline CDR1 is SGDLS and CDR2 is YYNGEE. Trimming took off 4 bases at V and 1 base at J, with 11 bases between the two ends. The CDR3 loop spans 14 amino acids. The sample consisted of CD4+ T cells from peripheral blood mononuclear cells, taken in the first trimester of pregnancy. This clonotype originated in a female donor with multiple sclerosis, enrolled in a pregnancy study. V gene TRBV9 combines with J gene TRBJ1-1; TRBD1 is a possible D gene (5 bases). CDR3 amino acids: CASSPRGGNTEAFF. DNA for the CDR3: TGTGCCAGCAGCCCCCGGGGGGGGAACACTGAAGCTTTCTTT.